This passage covers 3 T cell receptor beta chains from one sample sequenced in a study of cytomegalovirus exposure and HLA in healthy donors. 13 Jbeta primers and 60 Vbeta primers were used for the PCR. The method was immunoSEQ multiplex PCR; TCRdb's version includes in-frame clones alone and lacks a portion of them. The data show over 110,000 clones, under 80% seen once. The sequencing input was PBMCs. These receptors all stem from a woman aged 50 to 60 in good health and CMV-seropositive.

The CDR3: CASSPSPTGAQETQYF. The CDR3 bases are TGTGCCAGCAGCCCCTCCCCGACAGGGGCCCAAGAGACCCAGTACTTC. The chain uses TRBV9 and TRBJ2-5; 8 nucleotides line up with TRBD1. The CDR3 spans 16 residues. With 4 bases clipped from V and 1 base from J, the junction kept 9 bases outside the gene matches. Germline lookup yields CDR1 SGDLS and CDR2 YYNGEE. Full variable domain (outside the CDR3, taken from reference TRBV9 and TRBJ2-5): DSGVTQTPKHLITATGQRVTLRCSPRSGDLSVYWYQQSLDQGLQFLIQYYNGEERAKGNILERFSAQQFPDLHSELNLSSLELGDSALYFCASSPSPTGAQETQYFGPGTRLLVL.

This chain uses TRBV7-9 with TRBJ1-2; no clear D. The germline V gene has CDR1 SEHNR and CDR2 FQNEAQ (reference sequence). The V and J ends lost 5 bases and 3 bases respectively, with 16 bases between them. The CDR3 is 15 amino acids. The CDR3 is CASSGLAGLDYGYTF. CDR3 DNA sequence: TGTGCCAGCAGCGGACTAGCAGGTCTTGACTATGGCTACACCTTC.

This chain joins TRBV10-3 and TRBJ1-3; no clear D. This CDR3 is built from 13 residues. Germline V gene data show CDR1 as ENHRY and CDR2 as SYGVKD. Trimming stripped 8 bases from V and 4 bases from J, with 12 bases between. The CDR3 protein is CAIGAGSGNTIYF. The CDR3 DNA sequence: TGTGCCATCGGAGCGGGGTCCGGAAACACCATATATTTT.